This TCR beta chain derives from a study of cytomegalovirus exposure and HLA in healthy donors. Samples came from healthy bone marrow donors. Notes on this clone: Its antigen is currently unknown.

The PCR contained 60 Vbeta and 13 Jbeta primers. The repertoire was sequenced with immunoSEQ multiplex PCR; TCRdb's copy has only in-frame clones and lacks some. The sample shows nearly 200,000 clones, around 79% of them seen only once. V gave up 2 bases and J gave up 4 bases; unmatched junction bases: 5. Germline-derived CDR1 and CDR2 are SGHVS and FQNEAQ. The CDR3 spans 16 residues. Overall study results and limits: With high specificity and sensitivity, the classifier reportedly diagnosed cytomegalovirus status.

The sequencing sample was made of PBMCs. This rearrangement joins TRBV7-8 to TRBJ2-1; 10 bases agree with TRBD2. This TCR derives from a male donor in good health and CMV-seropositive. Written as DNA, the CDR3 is TGTGCCAGCAGCTTACTAGCGGGGGTTGAGTACAATGAGCAGTTCTTC. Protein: CASSLLAGVEYNEQFF.